The 20 T cell receptor beta chains presented below share a single source sample, sequenced in a study of identical twins. In TCRdb, the 5' RACE reads were re-called with MiXCR into one record per CDR3 protein. The sample has roughly 240,000 distinct CDR3 sequences, approximately 7% seen once; the top ten hold 3.5% to 4%. This sample also belongs to another study, concerning yellow fever vaccine responses in identical twins.

The source material was memory (CD45RO+) T cells sorted from blood. The receptors here all came from a woman between 18 and 29 years old in good health.

This clonotype was seen only a few times. The J gene is TRBJ1-1, the V gene TRBV10-3, with D maybe TRBD1 (5 bases). Trimming removed 4 bases at V and 1 base at J, with 13 bases between. Germline V gene sequence: CDR1 ENHRY, CDR2 SYGVKD. This CDR3 comprises 15 residues. The CDR3 reads CAISGSGRANTEAFF. For the CDR3, the DNA is TGTGCCATCAGTGGGAGCGGCAGGGCGAACACTGAAGCTTTCTTT.

The genes are TRBV7-8 and TRBJ2-7, with D perhaps TRBD1 or TRBD2 (5 bases each). Germline V gene lookup returns CDR1 SGHVS and CDR2 FQNEAQ. This CDR3 region has 14 residues. The V end lost 5 bases, the J end lost 0 bases, and 11 bases lay between the germline ends. DNA for the CDR3: TGTGCCAGCAGCCCTCGGGACGGCTCCTACGAGCAGTACGTC. Protein: CASSPRDGSYEQYV.

The table lists this clonotype with a few counts. This rearrangement joins TRBV5-1 to TRBJ2-1, with D unclear. The CDR3 totals 13 residues. V was clipped by 4 bases and J by 6 bases, with 11 bases between them. Germline V gene lookup returns CDR1 SGHRS and CDR2 YFSETQ. The CDR3 DNA reads TGCGCCAGCAGCCCCTCGGCGTCCAATGAGCAGTTCTTC. Encoded protein: CASSPSASNEQFF.

V gene TRBV7-2 combines with J gene TRBJ2-1; D uncertain. The CDR3 covers 13 residues. Trimming took 1 base from V and 2 from J, leaving 3 bases between them. CDR1 and CDR2 (germline): SGHTA, FQGNSA. The DNA of the CDR3 is TGTGCCAGCAGCTTAGAGGCCTACAATGAGCAGTTCTTC. Translated: CASSLEAYNEQFF.

V and J are TRBV5-5 and TRBJ2-1; D is unclear. This CDR3 contains 16 residues. The germline gives CDR1 SGHKS, CDR2 YYEKEE (reference sequence). V was pared by 0 bases and J by 0 bases, with 10 bases between. CDR3 DNA: TGTGCCAGCAGCTTGGATCCAGACCTCTCCTACAATGAGCAGTTCTTC. It codes for CASSLDPDLSYNEQFF.

This clonotype has ten or more counts. The J gene is TRBJ2-7, the V gene TRBV15; D is undetermined. With 0 bases removed from V and 0 bases from J, the gap between germline ends came to 15 bases. This CDR3 is 17 amino acids long. Germline loops: CDR1 LNHNV, CDR2 YYDKDF (reference sequence). CDR3 nucleotides: TGTGCCACCAGCAGAGATCTCTTGGCTCTAGGCTCCTACGAGCAGTACTTC. The encoded protein is CATSRDLLALGSYEQYF.

In its sample, this clonotype was seen many times. The rearrangement joins TRBV14 to TRBJ1-1; D ambiguous. V was cut by 1 base and J by 3 bases, with 9 bases left in between. Germline lookup yields CDR1 SGHDN and CDR2 FVKESK. The CDR3 totals 14 residues. The CDR3 bases are TGTGCCAGCAGCCAAGTATCGAGGGACACTGAAGCTTTCTTT. Amino acids: CASSQVSRDTEAFF.

This clonotype has only a few counts. The CDR3 coding sequence is TGCAGTGCTATCTCTGGGACAGGGAGGGATCAGCCCCAGCATTTT. The encoded protein is CSAISGTGRDQPQHF. The V and J genes are TRBV20-1 and TRBJ1-5; TRBD1 matches 9 bases. Trimming cost V 4 bases and J 5 bases; bases outside gene matches: 9. The CDR3 has 15 amino acids. The germline V gene encodes CDR1 DFQATT and CDR2 SNEGSKA (reference sequence).

This clonotype was seen many times. This chain links TRBV29-1 with TRBJ1-5; D might be TRBD1 (6 bases). Trimming took off 4 bases at V and 1 base at J, with 11 bases between the two ends. Germline assignment: CDR1 SQVTM and CDR2 ANQGSEA. The CDR3 has 14 residues. CDR3 sequence: CSVGTGRSNQPQHF. The DNA for the CDR3 is TGCAGCGTTGGTACAGGGCGGAGCAATCAGCCCCAGCATTTT. The variable domain in full, with the rest retrieved from reference TRBV29-1 and TRBJ1-5, is SAVISQKPSRDICQRGTSLTIQCQVDSQVTMMFWYRQQPGQSLTLIATANQGSEATYESGFVIDKFPISRPNLTFSTLTVSNMSPEDSSIYLCSVGTGRSNQPQHFGDGTRLSIL.

Details on this clonotype: A read error is possible here, since a much larger clone lies one base away. This chain joins TRBV20-1 and TRBJ2-3; 8 bases fit TRBD2. The CDR3 extends over 16 amino acids. Germline loops: CDR1 DFQATT, CDR2 SNEGSKA (reference sequence). In DNA form, the CDR3 reads TGCTGTGCTAGGAGGGGGGTAGCGGGATACACAGATACGCAGTATTTT. It is translated as CCARRGVAGYTDTQYF.

The chain couples TRBV24-1 to TRBJ2-5; 10 nucleotides agree with TRBD1. Germline V gives CDR1 KGHDR, CDR2 SFDVKD. The CDR3 is made up of 15 amino acids. The V segment lost 3 bases and the J segment 3 bases; nucleotides outside the gene matches: 3. The CDR3 DNA sequence: TGTGCCACCAGTGATGCCGGGACAGGGGAAGAGACCCAGTACTTC. This translates into CATSDAGTGEETQYF.

The table lists this clonotype with many counts. The rearrangement links TRBV15 to TRBJ2-5; D unresolved. Trimming pared 0 bases from V and 2 bases from J, leaving 10 bases between. The CDR3 extends over 15 amino acids. The germline CDR1 and CDR2 sequences are LNHNV and YYDKDF (reference sequence). The CDR3 reads CATSRDRVAQETQYF. The CDR3 DNA reads TGTGCCACCAGCAGAGATCGGGTAGCACAAGAGACCCAGTACTTC.

This clonotype has ten or more counts. This chain links TRBV6-1 with TRBJ1-1; D uncertain. Germline CDR1 MNHNS, CDR2 SASEGT. Trimming removed 2 bases at V and 8 bases at J, with 12 bases between. The length of the CDR3 is 13 residues. In DNA form, the CDR3 reads TGTGCCAGCAGTGAATACCTAGACGGCGAAGCTTTCTTT. Encoded protein: CASSEYLDGEAFF.

The chain has TRBV5-1 and TRBJ1-1; 11 bases agree with TRBD1. Germline assignment: CDR1 SGHRS and CDR2 YFSETQ. CDR3 size: 14 residues. V trimming: 2 bases; J trimming: 4 bases; junction bases outside the gene matches: 1. The CDR3 DNA reads as TGCGCCAGCAGCTTCGGGACAGGGGGCACTGAAGCTTTCTTT. This sequence encodes CASSFGTGGTEAFF.

The rearrangement links TRBV20-1 to TRBJ2-1, with 7 bases lining up with TRBD2. The CDR3 covers 17 residues. Germline V CDR1 and CDR2: DFQATT, SNEGSKA (reference sequence). CDR3 sequence reads: CCSRDSVSGGPGNEQFF. The CDR3 region has the DNA TGCTGTTCTAGAGATTCTGTTTCGGGGGGTCCTGGCAATGAGCAGTTCTTC.

In its sample, this clonotype was seen many times. This chain connects TRBV15 to TRBJ1-1; TRBD1 might be the D (6 bases). Trimming cost V 0 bases and J 7 bases, with 9 bases left between them. This CDR3 comprises 13 residues. Germline values: CDR1 LNHNV, CDR2 YYDKDF (reference sequence). CDR3 region: CATSRDRQVEAFF. The CDR3 DNA is TGTGCCACCAGCAGAGACCGACAGGTTGAAGCTTTCTTT. The full variable domain, its missing parts supplied by reference TRBV15 and TRBJ1-1, is DAMVIQNPRYQVTQFGKPVTLSCSQTLNHNVMYWYQQKSSQAPKLLFHYYDKDFNNEADTPDNFQSRRPNTSFCFLDIRSPGLGDTAMYLCATSRDRQVEAFFGQGTRLTVV.

V usage is TRBV7-2 and J usage is TRBJ2-7; 15 bases are a match to TRBD2. Germline loops: CDR1 SGHTA, CDR2 FQGNSA. This CDR3 spans 16 amino acids. J lost 3 bases, V lost 3 bases, and 3 bases had no gene match. CDR3 in amino acids: CASSLGLAGGSYEQYF. For the CDR3, the DNA is TGTGCCAGCAGCTTGGGACTAGCGGGAGGTAGCTACGAGCAGTACTTC.

This clonotype occurred a few times. This chain uses TRBV13 with TRBJ2-7; 10 bases align to TRBD2. Unmatched junction bases numbered 7, after V lost 5 bases and J lost 3 bases. This CDR3 is built from 15 residues. Per germline, CDR1 PRHDT and CDR2 FYEKMQ (reference sequence). The CDR3 coding sequence is TGTGCCAGCAGCCTTAAACTAGCGGGGTACTACGAGCAGTACTTC. It encodes CASSLKLAGYYEQYF. Filled out from reference TRBV13 and TRBJ2-7, the complete variable domain reads AAGVIQSPRHLIKEKRETATLKCYPIPRHDTVYWYQQGPGQDPQFLISFYEKMQSDKGSIPDRFSAQQFSDYHSELNMSSLELGDSALYFCASSLKLAGYYEQYFGPGTRLTVT.

The genes are TRBV4-2 and TRBJ2-2, with D tentatively TRBD2 (5 bases). CDR1 is LGHNA and CDR2 is YNFKEQ in the germline V gene. Trimming pared 7 bases from V and 0 bases from J, leaving 18 bases between. The CDR3 runs 17 residues. The CDR3 spells CASTPIEGSANTGELFF. DNA for the CDR3: TGTGCCAGCACTCCGATCGAAGGGAGTGCGAACACCGGGGAGCTGTTTTTT.

This clonotype appeared a few times. The DNA for the CDR3 is TGTGCCAGCACCCCGTTTGCTAGCGGAGGCTCAGATACGCAGTATTTT. Its protein is CASTPFASGGSDTQYF. V gene TRBV9 combines with J gene TRBJ2-3; 7 bases are shared with TRBD2. Per germline, CDR1 SGDLS and CDR2 YYNGEE. The CDR3 runs 16 residues. V dropped 6 bases and J dropped 4; count of bases not matched to a gene: 14.